These T cell receptor beta chains were read from a single sample in a study of graft-versus-host responses after intestinal transplantation. The table came from immunoSEQ multiplex PCR; TCRdb's copy has only in-frame clones and leaves some out. The sample gives 85,000 to 100,000 clones, 85% to 95% of which show up once; around 0.07% is in the top ten. Their specific antigens are unknown. The input for sequencing was unstimulated CD8+ T cells sorted from spleen or lymph node cells, taken before transplant. The receptors were gathered from a human donor who was the organ donor for an intestinal transplant. CDR3s include the opening cysteine and the closing phenylalanine or tryptophan. The order of the fields is CDR3 length, V gene, D gene, J gene, CDR3 DNA, CDR3 protein. D genes are given only for firm matches.

>14|TRBV28|NA|TRBJ1-2
TGTGCCAGCCACCCACTTCGGCAGGGCGAAGGCTACACCTTC
CASHPLRQGEGYTF
>12|TRBV19|TRBD1|TRBJ2-4
TGTGCCAGCGGACAGGGGACGGCCATTCAGTACTTC
CASGQGTAIQYF
>14|TRBV6-5|NA|TRBJ1-5
TGTGCCAGCAGTTACAGGAGGAGCAATCAGCCCCAGCATTTT
CASSYRRSNQPQHF
>16|TRBV2|TRBD1|TRBJ2-1
TGTGCCAGCAGTGAAGCCCTGGGACAGCTTAACAATGAGCAGTTCTTC
CASSEALGQLNNEQFF
>15|TRBV2|NA|TRBJ2-3
TGTGCCAGCAGTGAAGCTGGGGCCGACACAGATACGCAGTATTTT
CASSEAGADTDTQYF
>14|TRBV11-3|TRBD1|TRBJ1-1
TGTGCCAGCAGCCCAGGGGGCGAGGACACTGAAGCTTTCTTT
CASSPGGEDTEAFF
>17|TRBV30|TRBD1|TRBJ2-6
TGTGCCTGGAGGGCGTCAGGGGGAAGCTCTGGGGCCAACGTCCTGACTTTC
CAWRASGGSSGANVLTF
>15|TRBV7-8|NA|TRBJ2-7
TGTGCCAGCAGCTTGTTAATAGGGGTTTTTTACGAGCAGTACTTC
CASSLLIGVFYEQYF
>13|TRBV6-5|NA|TRBJ2-7
TGTGCCAGGGTAGAACCCGAGGGCTACGAGCAGTACTTC
CARVEPEGYEQYF
>13|TRBV13|TRBD2|TRBJ2-1
TGTGCCAGCCGCGAGCGGGGGTACAATGAGCAGTTCTTC
CASRERGYNEQFF